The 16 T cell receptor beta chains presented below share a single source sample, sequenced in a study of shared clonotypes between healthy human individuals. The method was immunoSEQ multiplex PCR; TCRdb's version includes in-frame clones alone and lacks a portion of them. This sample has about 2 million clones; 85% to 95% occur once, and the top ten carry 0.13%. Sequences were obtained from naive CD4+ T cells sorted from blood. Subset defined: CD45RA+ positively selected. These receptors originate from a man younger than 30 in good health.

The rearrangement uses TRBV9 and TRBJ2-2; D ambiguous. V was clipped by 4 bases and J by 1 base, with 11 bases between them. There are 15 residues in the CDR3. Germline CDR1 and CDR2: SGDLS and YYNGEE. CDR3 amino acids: CASSPPAENTGELFF. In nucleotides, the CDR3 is TGTGCCAGCAGCCCCCCCGCCGAGAACACCGGGGAGCTGTTTTTT.

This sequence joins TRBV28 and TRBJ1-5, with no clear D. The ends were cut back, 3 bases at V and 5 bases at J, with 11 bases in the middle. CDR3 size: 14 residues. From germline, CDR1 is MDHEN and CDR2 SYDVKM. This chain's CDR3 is CASSLVTAYQPQHF. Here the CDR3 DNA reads TGTGCCAGCAGTTTGGTTACCGCCTATCAGCCCCAGCATTTT.

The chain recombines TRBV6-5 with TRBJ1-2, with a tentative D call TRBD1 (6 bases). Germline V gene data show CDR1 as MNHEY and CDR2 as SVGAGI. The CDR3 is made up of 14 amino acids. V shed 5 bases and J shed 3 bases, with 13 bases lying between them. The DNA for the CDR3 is TGTGCCAGCAGTCGACAGGTTTCTCACTATGGCTACACCTTC. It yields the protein CASSRQVSHYGYTF.

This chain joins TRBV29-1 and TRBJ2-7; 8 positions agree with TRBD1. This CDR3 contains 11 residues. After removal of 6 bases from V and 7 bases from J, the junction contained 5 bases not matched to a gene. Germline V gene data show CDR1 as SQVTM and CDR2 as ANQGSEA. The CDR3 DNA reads TGCAGCGTCCGGACAGGGAGGGAGCAGTACTTC. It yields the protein CSVRTGREQYF.

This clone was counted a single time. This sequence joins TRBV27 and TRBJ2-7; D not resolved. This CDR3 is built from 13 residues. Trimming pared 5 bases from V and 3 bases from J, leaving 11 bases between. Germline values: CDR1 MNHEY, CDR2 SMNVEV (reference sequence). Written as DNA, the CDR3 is TGTGCCAGCAGTCGCAATTTCGGCTACGAGCAGTACTTC. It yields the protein CASSRNFGYEQYF.

The CDR3 sequence: CASSYDTSNYGYTF. CDR3 DNA: TGTGCCAGCAGTTACGACACGTCTAACTATGGCTACACCTTC. The rearrangement uses TRBV6-5 and TRBJ1-2; D call uncertain. The CDR3 has 14 amino acids. The germline CDR1 and CDR2 sequences are MNHEY and SVGAGI. Trimming took off 2 bases at V and 0 bases at J, with 7 bases between the two ends.

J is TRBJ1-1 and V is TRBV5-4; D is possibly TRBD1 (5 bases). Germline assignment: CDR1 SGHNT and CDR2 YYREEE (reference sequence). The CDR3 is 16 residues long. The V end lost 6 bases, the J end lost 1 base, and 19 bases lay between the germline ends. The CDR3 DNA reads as TGTGCCAGCACCTTCGGGGGAAGTAAAAGGAACACTGAAGCTTTCTTT. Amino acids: CASTFGGSKRNTEAFF.

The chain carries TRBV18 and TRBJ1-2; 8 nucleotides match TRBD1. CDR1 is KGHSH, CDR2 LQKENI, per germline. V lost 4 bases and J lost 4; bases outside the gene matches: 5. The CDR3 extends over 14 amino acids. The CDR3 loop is CASSLGQGAYGYTF. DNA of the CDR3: TGTGCCAGCTCACTAGGACAGGGTGCCTATGGCTACACCTTC.

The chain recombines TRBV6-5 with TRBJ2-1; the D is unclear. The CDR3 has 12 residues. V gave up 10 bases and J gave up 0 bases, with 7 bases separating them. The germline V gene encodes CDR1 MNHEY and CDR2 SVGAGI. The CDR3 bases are TGTGCCACCATGAGCTCCTACAATGAGCAGTTCTTC. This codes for CATMSSYNEQFF.

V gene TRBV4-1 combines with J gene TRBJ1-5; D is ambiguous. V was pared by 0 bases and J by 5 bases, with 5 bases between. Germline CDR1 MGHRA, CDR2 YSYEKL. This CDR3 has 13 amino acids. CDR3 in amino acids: CASSQDPYQPQHF. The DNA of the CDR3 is TGCGCCAGCAGCCAAGATCCCTATCAGCCCCAGCATTTT.

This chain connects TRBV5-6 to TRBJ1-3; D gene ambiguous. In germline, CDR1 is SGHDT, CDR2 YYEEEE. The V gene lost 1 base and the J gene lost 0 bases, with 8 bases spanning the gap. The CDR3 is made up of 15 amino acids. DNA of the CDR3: TGTGCCAGCAGCTTGCCCGTACCCTCTGGAAACACCATATATTTT. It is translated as CASSLPVPSGNTIYF.

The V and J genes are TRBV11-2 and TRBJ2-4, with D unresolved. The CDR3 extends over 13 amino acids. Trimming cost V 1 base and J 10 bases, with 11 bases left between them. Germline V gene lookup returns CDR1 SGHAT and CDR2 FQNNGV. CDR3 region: CASSLVPQYIQYF. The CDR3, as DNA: TGTGCCAGCAGCTTAGTCCCTCAATATATTCAGTACTTC. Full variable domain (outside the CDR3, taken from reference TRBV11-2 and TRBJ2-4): EAGVAQSPRYKIIEKRQSVAFWCNPISGHATLYWYQQILGQGPKLLIQFQNNGVVDDSQLPKDRFSAERLKGVDSTLKIQPAKLEDSAVYLCASSLVPQYIQYFGAGTRLSVL.

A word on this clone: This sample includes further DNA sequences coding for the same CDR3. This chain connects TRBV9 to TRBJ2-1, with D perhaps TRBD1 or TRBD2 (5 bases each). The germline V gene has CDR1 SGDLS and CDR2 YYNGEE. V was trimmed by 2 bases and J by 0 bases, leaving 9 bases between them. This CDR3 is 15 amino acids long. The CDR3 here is CASSVGGNSYNEQFF. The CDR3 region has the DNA TGTGCCAGCAGCGTTGGGGGAAACTCCTACAATGAGCAGTTCTTC.

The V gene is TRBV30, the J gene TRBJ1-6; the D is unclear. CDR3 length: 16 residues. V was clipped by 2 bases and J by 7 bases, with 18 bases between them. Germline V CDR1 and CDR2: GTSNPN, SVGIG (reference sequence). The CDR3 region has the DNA TGTGCCTGGAGTCCCGGACGGGCTCACGGCAATTCACCCCTCCACTTT. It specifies CAWSPGRAHGNSPLHF.

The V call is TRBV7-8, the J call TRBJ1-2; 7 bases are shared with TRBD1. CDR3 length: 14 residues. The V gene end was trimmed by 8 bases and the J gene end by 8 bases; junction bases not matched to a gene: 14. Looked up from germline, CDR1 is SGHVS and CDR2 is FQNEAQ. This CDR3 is CASRLTGSTGGYTF. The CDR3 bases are TGTGCCAGCCGATTGACAGGGTCTACGGGGGGCTACACCTTC.

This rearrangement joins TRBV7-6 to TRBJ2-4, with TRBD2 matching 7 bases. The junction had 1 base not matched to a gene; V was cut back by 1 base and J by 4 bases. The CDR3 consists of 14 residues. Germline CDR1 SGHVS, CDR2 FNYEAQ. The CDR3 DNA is TGTGCCAGCAGCTTAGGCGGGAGTAAAAACATTCAGTACTTC. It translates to CASSLGGSKNIQYF.